A single sample gave rise to the 6 T cell receptor beta chains below, sequenced in a study of T cells in Graves' hyperthyroidism and ophthalmopathy. Amplified TCR beta CDR3 regions derived from RNA transcripts. With the HTBI primer set, the TCR CDR3 went through a first round of RT-PCR. TCRdb used MiXCR to reprocess the multiplex PCR reads, holding one entry per CDR3 protein. Altogether 380,000 or so distinct CDR3 sequences are present, less than 15% being singletons, with the ten largest covering 20% to 25%. The sequencing sample was made of blood. The origin of the receptors is a man aged 30 to 45 with Graves' hyperthyroidism that later progressed to Graves' ophthalmopathy.

Many counts were recorded for this clonotype. The J gene is TRBJ2-7, the V gene TRBV28; possibly TRBD1 for D (6 bases). The V end was cut by 9 bases, the J end by 2 bases, with 11 bases between. Germline CDR1 and CDR2: MDHEN and SYDVKM. The CDR3 is 12 residues long. The CDR3 DNA is TGTGCCAGACAGGGTCAGACCTACGAGCAGTACTTC. Amino acid sequence: CARQGQTYEQYF.

This clonotype was seen only a few times. J is TRBJ2-7 and V is TRBV30; 8 nucleotides agree with TRBD1. With 2 bases clipped from V and 6 bases from J, the junction kept 3 bases outside the gene matches. From germline, CDR1 is GTSNPN and CDR2 SVGIG (reference sequence). The CDR3 runs 12 residues. The CDR3 here is CAWSLQGVEQYF. The CDR3 bases are TGTGCCTGGAGTCTACAGGGGGTCGAGCAGTACTTC.

The rearrangement uses TRBV2 and TRBJ1-2; no definite D call. V lost 3 bases to trimming and J lost 8 bases, with 13 bases between them. The germline V gene encodes CDR1 SNHLY and CDR2 FYNNEI. This CDR3 contains 13 residues. CDR3 nucleotide sequence: TGTGCCAGCAGTGATCGGTCAGTAAGAGGCTACACCTTC. Its protein is CASSDRSVRGYTF.

In its sample, this clonotype was seen many times. CDR3 in amino acids: CASSYAANYGYTF. CDR3 nucleotide sequence: TGTGCCAGCAGTTACGCAGCTAACTATGGCTACACCTTC. This chain connects TRBV6-8 to TRBJ1-2; no reliable D call. Trimming removed 2 bases at V and 0 bases at J, with 4 bases between. Per germline, CDR1 MNHGY and CDR2 SAAAGT. There are 13 residues in the CDR3.

This clonotype was found many times. The chain is built from TRBV11-2 and TRBJ2-1, with TRBD2 as a possible D gene (6 bases). Germline CDR1 reads SGHAT; CDR2 reads FQNNGV. The CDR3 covers 15 residues. V lost 7 bases to trimming and J lost 0 bases, with 13 bases between them. This CDR3 is CASTVAASSYNEQFF. DNA of the CDR3: TGTGCCAGCACCGTAGCGGCAAGCTCCTACAATGAGCAGTTCTTC.

The table lists this clonotype with a few counts. The J gene is TRBJ1-2, the V gene TRBV20-1, with 7 bases lining up with TRBD1. Germline CDR1 DFQATT, CDR2 SNEGSKA (reference sequence). With 0 bases clipped from V and 0 bases from J, the junction kept 4 bases outside the gene matches. The CDR3 is 15 residues long. DNA of the CDR3: TGCAGTGCTAGAGATCGAAGGGGGCCTAACTATGGCTACACCTTC. This gives the protein CSARDRRGPNYGYTF.